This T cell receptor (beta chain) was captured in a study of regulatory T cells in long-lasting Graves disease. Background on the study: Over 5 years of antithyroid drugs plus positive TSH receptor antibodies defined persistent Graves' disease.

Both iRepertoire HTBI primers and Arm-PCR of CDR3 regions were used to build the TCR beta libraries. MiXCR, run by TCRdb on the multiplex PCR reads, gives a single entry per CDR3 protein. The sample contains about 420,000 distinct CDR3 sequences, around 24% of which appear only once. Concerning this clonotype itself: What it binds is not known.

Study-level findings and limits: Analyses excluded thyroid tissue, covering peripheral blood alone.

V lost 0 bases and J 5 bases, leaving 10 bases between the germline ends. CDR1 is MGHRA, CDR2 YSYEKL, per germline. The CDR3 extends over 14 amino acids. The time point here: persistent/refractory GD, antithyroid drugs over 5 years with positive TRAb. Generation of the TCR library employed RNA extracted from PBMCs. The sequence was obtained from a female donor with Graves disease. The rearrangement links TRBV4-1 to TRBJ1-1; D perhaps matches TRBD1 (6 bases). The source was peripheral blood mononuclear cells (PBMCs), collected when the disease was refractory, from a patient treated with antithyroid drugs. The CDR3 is CASSQDGGRTEAFF. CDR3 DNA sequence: TGCGCCAGCAGCCAAGACGGGGGGCGGACTGAAGCTTTCTTT.